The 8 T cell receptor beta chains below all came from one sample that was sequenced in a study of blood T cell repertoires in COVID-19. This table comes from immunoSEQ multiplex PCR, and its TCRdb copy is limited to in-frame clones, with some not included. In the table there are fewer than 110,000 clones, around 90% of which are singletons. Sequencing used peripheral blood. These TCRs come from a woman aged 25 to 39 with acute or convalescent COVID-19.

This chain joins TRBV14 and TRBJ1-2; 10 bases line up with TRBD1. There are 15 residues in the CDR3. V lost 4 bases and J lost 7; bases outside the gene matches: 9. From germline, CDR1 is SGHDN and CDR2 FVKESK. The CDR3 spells CASSPRQGASAGYTF. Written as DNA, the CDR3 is TGTGCCAGCAGCCCCCGACAGGGGGCTTCGGCTGGCTACACCTTC. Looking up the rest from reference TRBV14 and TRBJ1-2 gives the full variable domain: EAGVTQFPSHSVIEKGQTVTLRCDPISGHDNLYWYRRVMGKEIKFLLHFVKESKQDESGMPNNRFLAERTGGTYSTLKVQPAELEDSGVYFCASSPRQGASAGYTFGSGTRLTVV.

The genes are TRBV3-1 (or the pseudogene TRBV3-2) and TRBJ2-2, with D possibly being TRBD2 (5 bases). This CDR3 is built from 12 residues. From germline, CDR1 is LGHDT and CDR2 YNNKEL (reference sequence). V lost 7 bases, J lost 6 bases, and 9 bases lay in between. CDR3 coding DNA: TGTGCCAGCACTATACTAGCCGGGGAGCTGTTTTTT. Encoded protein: CASTILAGELFF.

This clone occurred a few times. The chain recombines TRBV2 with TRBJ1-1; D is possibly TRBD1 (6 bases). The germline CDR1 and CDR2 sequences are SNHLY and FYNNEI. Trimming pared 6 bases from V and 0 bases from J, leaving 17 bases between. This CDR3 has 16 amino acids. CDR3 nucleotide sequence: TGTGCCAGCAGAGAAATCACAGGGTTCGTGAACACTGAAGCTTTCTTT. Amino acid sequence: CASREITGFVNTEAFF.

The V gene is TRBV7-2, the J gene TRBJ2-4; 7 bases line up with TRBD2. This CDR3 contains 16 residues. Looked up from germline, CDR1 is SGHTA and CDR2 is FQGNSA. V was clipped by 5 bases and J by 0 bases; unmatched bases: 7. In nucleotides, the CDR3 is TGTGCCAGCAGCCCGACGGGGGGATTAGCCAAAAACATTCAGTACTTC. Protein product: CASSPTGGLAKNIQYF.

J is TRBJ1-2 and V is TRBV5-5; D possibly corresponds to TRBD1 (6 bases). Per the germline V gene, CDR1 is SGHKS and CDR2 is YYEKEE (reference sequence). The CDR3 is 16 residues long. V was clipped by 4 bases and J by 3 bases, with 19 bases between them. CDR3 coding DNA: TGTGCCAGCAGCCTACGTACAGGGACCCTCTACTATGGCTACACCTTC. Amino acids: CASSLRTGTLYYGYTF.

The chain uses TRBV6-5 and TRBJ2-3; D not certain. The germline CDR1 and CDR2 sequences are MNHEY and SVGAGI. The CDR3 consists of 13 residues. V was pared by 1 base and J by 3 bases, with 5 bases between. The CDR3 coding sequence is TGTGCCAGCAGTTACTATCGGACAGATACGCAGTATTTT. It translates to CASSYYRTDTQYF.

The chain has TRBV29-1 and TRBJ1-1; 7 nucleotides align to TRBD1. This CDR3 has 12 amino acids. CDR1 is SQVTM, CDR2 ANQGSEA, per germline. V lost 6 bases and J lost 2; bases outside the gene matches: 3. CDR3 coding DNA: TGCAGCGTGCGACAGGGTAACACTGAAGCTTTCTTT. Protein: CSVRQGNTEAFF.

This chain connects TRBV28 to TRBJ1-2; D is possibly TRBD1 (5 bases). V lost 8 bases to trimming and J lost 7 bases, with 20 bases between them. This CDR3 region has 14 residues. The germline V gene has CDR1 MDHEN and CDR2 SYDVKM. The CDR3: CASERDSKSGGYTF. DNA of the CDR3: TGTGCCAGCGAGCGGGACTCCAAATCGGGTGGCTACACCTTC.